This TCR beta chain stems from a study of T cells after yellow fever vaccination. Study results and limitations: Reappearance after the booster was observed for most primary-vaccination clones (about 95% CD4, about 86% CD8). The secondary response peaked faster, at day 5 versus 15, but was weaker.

Germline values: CDR1 SQVTM, CDR2 ANQGSEA. This CDR3 region has 12 residues. Trimming cost V 3 bases and J 5 bases; bases outside gene matches: 3. 5'RACE template switching produced TCR cDNA carrying a universal primer site and UMIs. Each CDR3 protein gets one entry after TCRdb re-called the 5' RACE reads with MiXCR. The repertoire holds more than 95,000 distinct CDR3 sequences, with roughly 7.9% as singletons. This clonotype was seen repeatedly, ten times or more. Its antigen is as yet unknown. This sample comprised CD4+ T cells sorted from PBMCs, obtained about 49 days after the first yellow fever vaccination. This chain connects TRBV29-1 to TRBJ2-7, with 8 positions matching TRBD1. The TCR was taken from a man between 18 and 29 years old who received the YFV17D yellow fever vaccine. In nucleotides, the CDR3 is TGCAGCGTTGACGACAGGGGCGACGAGCAGTACTTC. Protein product: CSVDDRGDEQYF.